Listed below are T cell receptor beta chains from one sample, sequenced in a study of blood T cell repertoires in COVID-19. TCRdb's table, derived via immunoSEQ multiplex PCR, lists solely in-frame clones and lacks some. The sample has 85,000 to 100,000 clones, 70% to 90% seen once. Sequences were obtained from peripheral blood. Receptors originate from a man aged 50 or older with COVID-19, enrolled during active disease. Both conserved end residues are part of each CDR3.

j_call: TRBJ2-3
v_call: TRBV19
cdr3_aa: CASIGGGRSTDTQYF

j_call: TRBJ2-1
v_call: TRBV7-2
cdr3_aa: CASSLVPRSSYNEQFF

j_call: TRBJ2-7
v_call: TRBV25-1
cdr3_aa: CASGTTGPSSYEQYF

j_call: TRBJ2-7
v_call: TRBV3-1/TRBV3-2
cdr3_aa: CASSQQGLGEQYF

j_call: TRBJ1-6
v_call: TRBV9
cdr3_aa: CASSVQDRGNSPLHF

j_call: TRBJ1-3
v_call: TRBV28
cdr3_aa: CASSRGAGTGSGNTIYF

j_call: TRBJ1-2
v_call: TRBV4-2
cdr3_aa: CASSQRRDSFGYTF

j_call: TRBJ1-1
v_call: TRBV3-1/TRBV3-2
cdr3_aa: CASSQGRGAFF

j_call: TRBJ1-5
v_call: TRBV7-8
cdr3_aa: CASSLGGRGGQPQHF

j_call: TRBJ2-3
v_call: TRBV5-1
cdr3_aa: CASSSGTPKGTRTDTQYF

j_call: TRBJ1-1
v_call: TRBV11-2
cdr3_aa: CASTQRVFSRDTEAFF

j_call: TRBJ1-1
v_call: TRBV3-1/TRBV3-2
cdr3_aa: CASSITAEMNTEAFF

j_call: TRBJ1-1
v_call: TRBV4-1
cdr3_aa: CASSPPLGTLNTEAFF

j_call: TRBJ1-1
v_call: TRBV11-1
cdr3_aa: CASSLNRDEAFF

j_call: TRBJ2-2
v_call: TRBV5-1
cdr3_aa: CASSMPGQGTGELFF

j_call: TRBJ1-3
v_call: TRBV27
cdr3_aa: CASSPTGAGNTIYF

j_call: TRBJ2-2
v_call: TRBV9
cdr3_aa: CASSRRVGRLVAGGGINTGELFF

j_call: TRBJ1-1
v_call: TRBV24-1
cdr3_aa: CATSGGGYTEAFF

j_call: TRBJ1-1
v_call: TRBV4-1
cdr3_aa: CASSQPGRAYTEAFF

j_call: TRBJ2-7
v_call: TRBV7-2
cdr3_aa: CASSFRDNSYEQYF

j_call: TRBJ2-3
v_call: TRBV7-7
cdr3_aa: CASSPTHTDTQYF

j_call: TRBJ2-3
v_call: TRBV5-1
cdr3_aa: CASSPQGVTDTQYF

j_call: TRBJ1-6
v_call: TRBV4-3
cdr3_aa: CASSQVVAAVSPLHF

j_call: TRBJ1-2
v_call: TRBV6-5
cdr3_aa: CASSNWGTDAYGYTF

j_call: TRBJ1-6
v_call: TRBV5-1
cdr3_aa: CASSFGRGQNSPLHF

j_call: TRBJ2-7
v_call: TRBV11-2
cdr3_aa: CASSLQGPQYEQYF

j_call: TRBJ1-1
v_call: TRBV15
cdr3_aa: CATSRDRAANTEAFF

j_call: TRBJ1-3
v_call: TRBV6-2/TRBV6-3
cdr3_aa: CASSGGGLSSGNTIYF

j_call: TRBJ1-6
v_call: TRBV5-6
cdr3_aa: CASSLRDSSYNSPLHF

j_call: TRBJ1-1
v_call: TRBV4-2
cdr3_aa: CASSQDRTSNTEAFF

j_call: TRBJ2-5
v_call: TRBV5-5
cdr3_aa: CASSLNRGFQETQYF

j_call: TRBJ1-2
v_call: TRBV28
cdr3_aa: CASSNRVGYTF

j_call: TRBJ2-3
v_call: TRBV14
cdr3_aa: CASSHARGVGTDTQYF

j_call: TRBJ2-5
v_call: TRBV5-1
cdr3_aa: CASSSALGTQYF

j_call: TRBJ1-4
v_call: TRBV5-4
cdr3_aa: CASSVYVATNEKLFF

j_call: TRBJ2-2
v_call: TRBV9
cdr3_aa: CASSTGAGNGELFF

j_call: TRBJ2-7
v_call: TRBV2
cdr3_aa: CASKRISYEQYF

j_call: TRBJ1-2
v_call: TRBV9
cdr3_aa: CASSVGIGESGYTF

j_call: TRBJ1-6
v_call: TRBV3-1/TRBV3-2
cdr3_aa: CASSQGQGINSPLHF

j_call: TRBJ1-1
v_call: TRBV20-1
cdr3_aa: CSASIQGGTEAFF

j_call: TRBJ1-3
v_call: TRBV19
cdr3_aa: CASRTRRGTGNTIYF

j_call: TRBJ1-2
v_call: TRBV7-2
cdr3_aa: CASSAPGQGYGYTF

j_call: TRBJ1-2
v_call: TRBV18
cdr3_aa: CASSPGGLTIGYTF

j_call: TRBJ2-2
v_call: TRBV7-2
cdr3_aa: CASSRGQLTGELFF

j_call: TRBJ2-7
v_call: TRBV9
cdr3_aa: CASSITGTGRYEQYF